This passage covers 23 T cell receptor beta chains from one sample sequenced in a study of T cell changes during pregnancy in multiple sclerosis. Method: immunoSEQ multiplex PCR; TCRdb's copy keeps in-frame clones and lacks some. The table lists more than 85,000 clones, 85% to 95% of them singletons. The specimen was peripheral blood, collected after pregnancy. These receptor sequences come from a female donor in good health, enrolled as a control in a pregnancy study.

The chain combines TRBV6-6 with TRBJ1-5, with TRBD1 matching 7 bases. CDR3 length: 16 amino acids. Trimming at V came to 4 bases and at J to 1 base, leaving 7 bases not matched to a gene. Germline CDR1 reads MNHNY; CDR2 reads SVGAGI (reference sequence). In nucleotides, the CDR3 is TGTGCCAGCAGTTCCCAGGGGGTGGCCAGCAATCAGCCCCAGCATTTT. This codes for CASSSQGVASNQPQHF.

The count of this clone is one. The V gene is TRBV19, the J gene TRBJ2-2; 7 bases line up with TRBD2. The V segment lost 5 bases and the J segment 5 bases; nucleotides outside the gene matches: 8. Germline CDR1 LNHDA, CDR2 SQIVND (reference sequence). The CDR3 length is 15 residues. As DNA, the CDR3 is TGTGCCAGTAGTGGAACCGGGACTATAACCGGGGAGCTGTTTTTT. Its translation is CASSGTGTITGELFF.

The chain combines TRBV28 with TRBJ1-4, with 9 bases identical to TRBD1. This CDR3 is built from 16 residues. CDR1 and CDR2 (germline): MDHEN, SYDVKM. The ends lost 5 bases at V and 10 bases at J; junction bases unmatched: 14. CDR3 coding DNA: TGTGCCAGCAGTGTACGTTCCGGGACAGGGAGCTCAAAACTGTTTTTT. It codes for CASSVRSGTGSSKLFF.

This clone has just one count. The J gene is TRBJ2-2, the V gene TRBV5-1, with 9 bases identical to TRBD2. This CDR3 has 17 residues. With V trimmed by 0 bases and J by 2 bases, 5 bases remained unmatched. Germline assignment: CDR1 SGHRS and CDR2 YFSETQ. The CDR3 DNA is TGCGCCAGCAGCTTGGGTCTAGCGGGGCTAAACACCGGGGAGCTGTTTTTT. It yields the protein CASSLGLAGLNTGELFF.

The chain has TRBV7-2 and TRBJ2-7, with 7 bases that match TRBD1. This CDR3 is 16 amino acids long. J gave up 5 bases and V 5 bases, and 15 bases lay outside the gene matches. CDR1 SGHTA and CDR2 FQGNSA come from the germline V gene. The CDR3, as DNA: TGTGCCAGCAGCCCCCTCCGTGACAGGGAGAGGAACGAGCAGTACTTC. As protein: CASSPLRDRERNEQYF.

The chain couples TRBV4-1 to TRBJ2-2, with TRBD1 identical over 9 bases. Trimming at V came to 3 bases and at J to 6 bases, leaving 8 bases not matched to a gene. Germline V CDR1 and CDR2: MGHRA, YSYEKL. There are 16 residues in the CDR3. The CDR3 DNA is TGCGCCAGCAGCCACATTGCGACAGGGGGGGCCGGGGAGCTGTTTTTT. It translates to CASSHIATGGAGELFF.

This chain's CDR3 is CASSQASTSGTYEQYF. CDR3 coding DNA: TGCGCCAGCAGCCAAGCATCGACTAGCGGCACCTACGAGCAGTACTTC. The V call is TRBV4-1, the J call TRBJ2-7; TRBD2 matches 9 bases. Per the germline V gene, CDR1 is MGHRA and CDR2 is YSYEKL. The J segment lost 2 bases and the V segment lost 1 base, leaving 6 bases of the junction unmatched. This CDR3 region has 16 residues.

The chain carries TRBV7-9 and TRBJ2-1, with TRBD2 identical over 11 bases. J gave up 8 bases and V 0 bases, and 6 bases lay outside the gene matches. Germline loops: CDR1 SEHNR, CDR2 FQNEAQ (reference sequence). The CDR3 consists of 16 residues. The CDR3 bases are TGTGCCAGCAGCTTAGCTCCTAGCGGGAGGTTCGATGAGCAGTTCTTC. It is translated as CASSLAPSGRFDEQFF.

The rearrangement uses TRBV5-1 and TRBJ2-5; 7 bases align to TRBD2. The CDR3 loop spans 14 amino acids. CDR1 SGHRS and CDR2 YFSETQ come from the germline V gene. V lost 4 bases to trimming and J lost 1 base; unmatched junction nucleotides: 4. CDR3 amino acids: CASSGGRAQETQYF. The DNA of the CDR3 is TGCGCCAGCAGCGGCGGGAGAGCCCAAGAGACCCAGTACTTC.

This rearrangement joins TRBV25-1 to TRBJ1-1; 7 nucleotides align to TRBD1. With 4 bases clipped from V and 8 bases from J, the junction kept 7 bases outside the gene matches. The germline gives CDR1 MGHDK, CDR2 SYGVNS. CDR3 size: 13 residues. The chain's CDR3 is CASSGHTGVEAFF. The CDR3 region has the DNA TGTGCCAGCAGTGGTCACACAGGGGTAGAAGCTTTCTTT.

This sequence joins TRBV7-8 and TRBJ2-3, with 8 bases aligning to TRBD2. J gave up 1 base and V 1 base, and 4 bases lay outside the gene matches. Germline CDR1 and CDR2: SGHVS and FQNEAQ. This CDR3 has 16 amino acids. CDR3 in DNA: TGTGCCAGCAGCTTAGTAGTGCGGGAGGGCACAGATACGCAGTATTTT. Its protein is CASSLVVREGTDTQYF.

The chain couples TRBV6-5 to TRBJ2-1; D gene unclear. The CDR3 sequence is 14 residues long. Germline V CDR1 and CDR2: MNHEY, SVGAGI. Trimming shortened V by 5 bases and J by 4 bases, and 12 bases separated the two germline ends. The CDR3 spells CASSIRPFYNEQFF. The CDR3 DNA is TGTGCCAGCAGTATCCGTCCCTTTTACAATGAGCAGTTCTTC.

CDR3 in amino acids: CATSRDNGSLLYGGTDTQYF. The CDR3 DNA sequence: TGTGCCACCAGCAGAGATAACGGCTCACTCCTTTACGGGGGGACAGATACGCAGTATTTT. The genes are TRBV15 and TRBJ2-3; 7 positions agree with TRBD2. The trim removed 0 bases at V and 3 bases at J, leaving 18 bases unmatched. The CDR3 extends over 20 amino acids. Germline CDR1 and CDR2: LNHNV and YYDKDF (reference sequence).

The CDR3 here is CASSWAGTSSYNEQFF. For the CDR3, the DNA is TGCGCCAGCAGTTGGGCCGGGACTTCCTCCTACAATGAGCAGTTCTTC. The chain employs TRBV5-1 and TRBJ2-1, with D maybe TRBD2 (6 bases). Germline V lookup: CDR1 SGHRS, CDR2 YFSETQ. V lost 5 bases to trimming and J lost 0 bases, with 15 bases between them. The CDR3 is 16 amino acids.

J is TRBJ2-1 and V is TRBV11-2; D is perhaps TRBD1 (6 bases). The CDR3 is 13 amino acids. Germline V gene data show CDR1 as SGHAT and CDR2 as FQNNGV. V lost 6 bases and J 3 bases, leaving 9 bases between the germline ends. The CDR3 bases are TGTGCCAGCAGTATAGGGGGCTACAATGAGCAGTTCTTC. Protein: CASSIGGYNEQFF.

The chain has TRBV7-2 and TRBJ1-5, with TRBD1 matching over 10 bases. Unmatched junction bases numbered 7, after V lost 6 bases and J lost 5 bases. Germline V gene sequence: CDR1 SGHTA, CDR2 FQGNSA. CDR3 length equals 15 residues. CDR3 DNA sequence: TGTGCCAGCAGTCCCTGGACAGGGGGAGATCAGCCCCAGCATTTT. It specifies CASSPWTGGDQPQHF.

The CDR3 coding sequence is TGTGCCAGCACCCCTCAGGGGGTAGGGAATCAGCCCCAGCATTTT. Encoded protein: CASTPQGVGNQPQHF. The genes are TRBV28 and TRBJ1-5, with TRBD1 matching 7 bases. From germline, CDR1 is MDHEN and CDR2 SYDVKM. V trimming: 7 bases; J trimming: 4 bases; junction bases outside the gene matches: 10. The CDR3 covers 15 residues. The entire variable domain, with the rest obtained from reference TRBV28 and TRBJ1-5, is as follows: DVKVTQSSRYLVKRTGEKVFLECVQDMDHENMFWYRQDPGLGLRLIYFSYDVKMKEKGDIPEGYSVSREKKERFSLILESASTNQTSMYLCASTPQGVGNQPQHFGDGTRLSIL.

This chain connects TRBV19 to TRBJ2-5; 8 nucleotides align to TRBD2. Germline CDR1 and CDR2: LNHDA and SQIVND (reference sequence). CDR3 size: 14 residues. After removal of 6 bases from V and 4 bases from J, the junction contained 7 bases not matched to a gene. CDR3 region: CASRGSSGLETQYF. CDR3 nucleotide sequence: TGTGCCAGTAGAGGGTCTAGCGGGCTAGAGACCCAGTACTTC.

CDR3 loop: CSAATGSGGYTF. CDR3 in DNA: TGCAGCGCCGCCACAGGGTCGGGTGGCTACACCTTC. This chain links TRBV29-1 with TRBJ1-2, with D perhaps matching TRBD1 (6 bases). Trimming took 7 bases from V and 7 from J, leaving 16 bases between them. Germline CDR1 is SQVTM and CDR2 is ANQGSEA. The CDR3 loop spans 12 amino acids. The full variable domain, rest sourced from reference TRBV29-1 and TRBJ1-2, is SAVISQKPSRDICQRGTSLTIQCQVDSQVTMMFWYRQQPGQSLTLIATANQGSEATYESGFVIDKFPISRPNLTFSTLTVSNMSPEDSSIYLCSAATGSGGYTFGSGTRLTVV.

V usage is TRBV18 and J usage is TRBJ1-5; 8 positions agree with TRBD1. The CDR3 length is 15 residues. V dropped 3 bases and J dropped 3; count of bases not matched to a gene: 4. CDR1 KGHSH and CDR2 LQKENI come from the germline V gene. The CDR3 DNA follows: TGTGCCAGCTCACCGGGGACAGGACCCAATCAGCCCCAGCATTTT. It specifies CASSPGTGPNQPQHF.

V is TRBV5-4 and J is TRBJ2-3; D is ambiguous. Germline values: CDR1 SGHNT, CDR2 YYREEE (reference sequence). The CDR3 has 17 residues. Trimming shortened V by 0 bases and J by 1 base, and 15 bases separated the two germline ends. CDR3 loop: CASSLGVGHSGTDTQYF. The CDR3 DNA sequence: TGTGCCAGCAGCTTGGGGGTTGGGCATTCGGGCACAGATACGCAGTATTTT.

This clone was seen once. This sequence joins TRBV19 and TRBJ2-6, with D unresolved. The CDR3 totals 13 residues. Germline V lookup: CDR1 LNHDA, CDR2 SQIVND (reference sequence). V lost 9 bases and J lost 2, with 8 bases in between. For the CDR3, the DNA is TGTGCCAGCACCCAGACTGGGGCCAACGTCCTGACTTTC. Translating it yields CASTQTGANVLTF.

V is TRBV1 and J is TRBJ2-2; TRBD2, the table's D call, was not compared with the DNA. TRBV1 is termed a pseudogene. The CDR3 runs 16 residues. As DNA, the CDR3 is TGCACCAGCAGCTATCGGACTGTCGTGCGTACCGGGGAGCTGTTTTTT. As protein: CTSSYRTVVRTGELFF.